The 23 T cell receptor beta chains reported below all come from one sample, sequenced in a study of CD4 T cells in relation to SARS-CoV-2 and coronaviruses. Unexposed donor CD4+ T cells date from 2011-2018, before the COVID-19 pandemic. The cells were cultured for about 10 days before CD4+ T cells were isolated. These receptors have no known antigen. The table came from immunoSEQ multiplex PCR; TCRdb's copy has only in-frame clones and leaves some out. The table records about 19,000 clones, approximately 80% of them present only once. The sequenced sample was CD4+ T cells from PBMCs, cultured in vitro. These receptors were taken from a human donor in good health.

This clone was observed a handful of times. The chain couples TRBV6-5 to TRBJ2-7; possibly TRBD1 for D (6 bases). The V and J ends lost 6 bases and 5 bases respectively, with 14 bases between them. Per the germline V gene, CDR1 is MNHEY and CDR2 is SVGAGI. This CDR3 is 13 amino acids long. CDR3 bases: TGTGCCAGCAGATCACAGGGTGTTAACGAGCAGTACTTC. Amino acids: CASRSQGVNEQYF.

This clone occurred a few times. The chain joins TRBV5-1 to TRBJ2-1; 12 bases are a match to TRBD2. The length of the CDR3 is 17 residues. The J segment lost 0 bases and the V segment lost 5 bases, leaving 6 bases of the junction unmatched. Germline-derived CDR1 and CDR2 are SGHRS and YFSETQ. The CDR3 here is CASRTSGRPSSYNEQFF. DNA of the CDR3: TGCGCCAGCAGAACTAGCGGGAGGCCGAGCTCCTACAATGAGCAGTTCTTC.

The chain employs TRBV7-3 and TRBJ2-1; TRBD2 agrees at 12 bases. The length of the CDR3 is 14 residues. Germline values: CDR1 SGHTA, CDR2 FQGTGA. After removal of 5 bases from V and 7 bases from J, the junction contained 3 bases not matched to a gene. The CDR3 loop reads CASSRTSGVNEQFF. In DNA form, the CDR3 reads TGTGCCAGCAGCCGGACTAGCGGGGTTAATGAGCAGTTCTTC.

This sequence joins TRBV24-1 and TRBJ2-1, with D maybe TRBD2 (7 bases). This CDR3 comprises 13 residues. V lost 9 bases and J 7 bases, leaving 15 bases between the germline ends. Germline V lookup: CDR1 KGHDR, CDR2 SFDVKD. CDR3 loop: CATERGGSNEQFF. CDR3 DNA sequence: TGTGCCACCGAGAGGGGGGGTTCGAATGAGCAGTTCTTC.

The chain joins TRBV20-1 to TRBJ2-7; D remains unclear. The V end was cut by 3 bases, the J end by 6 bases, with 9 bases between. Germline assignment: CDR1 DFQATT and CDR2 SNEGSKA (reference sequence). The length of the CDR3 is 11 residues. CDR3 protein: CSASPGSEQYF. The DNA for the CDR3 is TGCAGTGCTAGTCCGGGCTCCGAGCAGTACTTC.

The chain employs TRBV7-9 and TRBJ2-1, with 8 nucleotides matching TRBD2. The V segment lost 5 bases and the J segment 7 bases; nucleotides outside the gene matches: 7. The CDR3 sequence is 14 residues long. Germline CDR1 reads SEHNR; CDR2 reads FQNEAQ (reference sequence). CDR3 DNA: TGTGCCAGCAGCCCGAGACTAGCGTCAAATGAGCAGTTCTTC. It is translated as CASSPRLASNEQFF.

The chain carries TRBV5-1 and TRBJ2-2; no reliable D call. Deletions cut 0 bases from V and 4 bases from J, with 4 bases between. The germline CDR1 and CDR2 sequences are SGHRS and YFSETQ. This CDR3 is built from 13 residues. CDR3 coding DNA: TGCGCCAGCAGCTTGGAGGGCACCGGGGAGCTGTTTTTT. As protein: CASSLEGTGELFF.

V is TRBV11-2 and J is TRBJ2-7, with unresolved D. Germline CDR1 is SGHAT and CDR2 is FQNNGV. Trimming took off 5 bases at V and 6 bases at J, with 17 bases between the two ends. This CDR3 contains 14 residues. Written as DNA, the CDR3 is TGTGCCAGCAGCGTATCCAGTTTAAGCTCCGAGCAGTACTTC. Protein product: CASSVSSLSSEQYF.

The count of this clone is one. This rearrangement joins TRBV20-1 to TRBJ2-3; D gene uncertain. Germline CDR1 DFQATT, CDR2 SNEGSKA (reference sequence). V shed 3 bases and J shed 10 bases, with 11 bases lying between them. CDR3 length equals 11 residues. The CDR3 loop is CSARWRQAQYF. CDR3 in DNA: TGCAGTGCTAGGTGGCGTCAGGCGCAGTATTTT.

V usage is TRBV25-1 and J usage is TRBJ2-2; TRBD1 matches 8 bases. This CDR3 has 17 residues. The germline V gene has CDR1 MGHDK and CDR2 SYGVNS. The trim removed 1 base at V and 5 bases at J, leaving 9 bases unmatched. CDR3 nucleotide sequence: TGTGCCAGCAGTGAATGGTCCCAGGGGGCTAGAACCGGGGAGCTGTTTTTT. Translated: CASSEWSQGARTGELFF.

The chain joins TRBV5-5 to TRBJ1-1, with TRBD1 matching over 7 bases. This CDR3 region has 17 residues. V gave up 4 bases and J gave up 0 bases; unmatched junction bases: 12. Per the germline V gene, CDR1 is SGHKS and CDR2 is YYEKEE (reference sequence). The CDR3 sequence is CASSLASTGTVNTEAFF. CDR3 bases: TGTGCCAGCAGCCTCGCATCGACCGGGACAGTGAACACTGAAGCTTTCTTT.

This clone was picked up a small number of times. CDR3 in DNA: TGTGCCAGCAGTGACATTAGCGGGATGGTGAACGAGCAGTACTTC. It translates to CASSDISGMVNEQYF. This rearrangement joins TRBV25-1 to TRBJ2-7; 8 bases are shared with TRBD2. In germline, CDR1 is MGHDK, CDR2 SYGVNS. V lost 3 bases to trimming and J lost 5 bases; unmatched junction nucleotides: 9. The CDR3 has 15 amino acids.

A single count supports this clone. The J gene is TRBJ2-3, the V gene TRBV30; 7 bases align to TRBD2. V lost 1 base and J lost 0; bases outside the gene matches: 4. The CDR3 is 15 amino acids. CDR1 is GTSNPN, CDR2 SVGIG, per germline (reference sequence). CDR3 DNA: TGTGCCTGGAGTGACGGTAGCGGGAGCACAGATACGCAGTATTTT. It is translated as CAWSDGSGSTDTQYF.

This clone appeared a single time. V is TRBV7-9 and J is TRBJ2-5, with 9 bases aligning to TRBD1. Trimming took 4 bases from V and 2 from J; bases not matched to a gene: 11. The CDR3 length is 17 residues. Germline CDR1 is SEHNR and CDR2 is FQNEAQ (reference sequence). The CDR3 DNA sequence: TGTGCCAGCAGCTGGACTACAGGGGGCGCTTATCAAGAGACCCAGTACTTC. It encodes CASSWTTGGAYQETQYF.

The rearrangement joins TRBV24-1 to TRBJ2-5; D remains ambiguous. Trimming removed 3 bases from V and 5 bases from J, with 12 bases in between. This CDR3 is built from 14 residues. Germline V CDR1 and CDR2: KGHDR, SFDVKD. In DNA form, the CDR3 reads TGTGCCACCAGTGATCCCATGGCCGGCGAGACCCAGTACTTC. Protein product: CATSDPMAGETQYF.

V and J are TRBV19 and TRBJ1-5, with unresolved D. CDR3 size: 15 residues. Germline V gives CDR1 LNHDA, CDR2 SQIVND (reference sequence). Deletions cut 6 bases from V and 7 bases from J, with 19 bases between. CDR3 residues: CASSTIDGVRQPQHF. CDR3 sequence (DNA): TGTGCCAGTAGCACCATTGACGGGGTCCGGCAGCCCCAGCATTTT.

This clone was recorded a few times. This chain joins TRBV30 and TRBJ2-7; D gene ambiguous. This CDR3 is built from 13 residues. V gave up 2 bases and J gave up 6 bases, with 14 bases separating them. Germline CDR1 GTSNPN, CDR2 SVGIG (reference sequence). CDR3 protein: CAWSTRGESEQYF. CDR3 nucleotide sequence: TGTGCCTGGAGTACACGAGGAGAATCCGAGCAGTACTTC.

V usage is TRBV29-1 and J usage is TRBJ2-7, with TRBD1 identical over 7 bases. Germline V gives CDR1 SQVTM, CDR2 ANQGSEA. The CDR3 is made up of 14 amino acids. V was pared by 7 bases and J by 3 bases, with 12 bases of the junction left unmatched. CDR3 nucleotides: TGCAGCGAGGCCGGGACAGCTAAACTCTACGAGCAGTACTTC. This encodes CSEAGTAKLYEQYF.

The CDR3 DNA is TGTGCCAGTAGTGACAGACAAGAGTACACCGGGGAGCTGTTTTTT. This codes for CASSDRQEYTGELFF. The chain joins TRBV19 to TRBJ2-2; TRBD1 might be the D (5 bases). The CDR3 length is 15 residues. Trimming left V 5 bases short and J 3 bases short, with 13 bases between. The germline CDR1 and CDR2 sequences are LNHDA and SQIVND (reference sequence).

The CDR3 is CAWSVRQGGEKLFF. For the CDR3, the DNA is TGTGCCTGGAGTGTACGGCAGGGGGGCGAAAAACTGTTTTTT. The chain joins TRBV30 to TRBJ1-4; TRBD1 agrees at 7 bases. After removal of 0 bases from V and 8 bases from J, the junction contained 6 bases not matched to a gene. CDR3 length: 14 amino acids. Germline loops: CDR1 GTSNPN, CDR2 SVGIG (reference sequence).

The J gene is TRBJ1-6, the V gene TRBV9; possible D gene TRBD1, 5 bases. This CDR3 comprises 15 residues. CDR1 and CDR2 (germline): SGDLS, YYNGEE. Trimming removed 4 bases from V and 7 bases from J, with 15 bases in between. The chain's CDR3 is CASSPSGALNSPLHF. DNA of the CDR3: TGTGCCAGCAGCCCGAGTGGGGCCCTCAATTCACCCCTCCACTTT.

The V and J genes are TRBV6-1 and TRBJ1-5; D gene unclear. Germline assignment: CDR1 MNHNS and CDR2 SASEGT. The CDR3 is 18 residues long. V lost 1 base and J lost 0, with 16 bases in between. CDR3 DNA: TGTGCCAGCAGTGAAGGCCCCCCTTCCCCCTATAGCAATCAGCCCCAGCATTTT. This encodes CASSEGPPSPYSNQPQHF.

The CDR3: CASSLAGTSTDTQYF. Written as DNA, the CDR3 is TGTGCCAGCAGCCTAGCCGGGACCTCCACAGATACGCAGTATTTT. The chain combines TRBV3-1 (or the pseudogene TRBV3-2) with TRBJ2-3, with D perhaps assigned TRBD1 or TRBD2 (5 bases each). The V end was cut by 4 bases, the J end by 2 bases, with 13 bases between. The CDR3 runs 15 residues. Germline CDR1 LGHDT, CDR2 YNNKEL (reference sequence).